The T cell receptor (beta chain) described here comes from a study of CD8+CD57+ T cells in acquired aplastic anemia. V was pared by 1 base and J by 6 bases, with 13 bases between. The V gene's germline CDR1 is SGHVS and CDR2 FQNEAQ. This CDR3 contains 15 residues. CDR3 and TCR beta VDJ profiling relied on a genomic DNA template. Via MiXCR, TCRdb re-called the reads, giving one row per CDR3 protein. The table has 80,000 to 100,000 distinct CDR3 sequences, around two thirds seen once. Sequenced patients had shown CD8+CD57+ cell expansion by flow cytometry. The source is a human donor with aplastic anemia. Sequences were obtained from sorted CD4+, CD8+, or CD8+CD57+ T cells (not recorded which) from PBMCs. V and J are TRBV7-8 and TRBJ1-5, with D possibly TRBD1 on 5 matching bases. The CDR3 loop reads CASSLEFGGGQPQHF. CDR3 nucleotide sequence: TGTGCCAGCAGCTTAGAGTTCGGGGGTGGTCAGCCCCAGCATTTT.